These 2 T cell receptor beta chains were sequenced from one sample in a study of T cell responses to AZD1222 COVID-19 vaccine. Some clones are missing from TCRdb's copy, which holds only in-frame ones; the method was immunoSEQ multiplex PCR. The sample records 100,000 to 150,000 clones, around 92% being singletons. Sample: peripheral blood, taken on day 0 of AZD1222 vaccination. The receptors come from an adult in good health.

The CDR3 reads CATSDFPPTGGSTDTQYF. The DNA of the CDR3 is TGTGCCACCAGTGATTTTCCTCCGACAGGGGGGTCCACAGATACGCAGTATTTT. This sequence joins TRBV24-1 and TRBJ2-3; 9 bases align to TRBD1. The CDR3 runs to 18 residues. The germline gives CDR1 KGHDR, CDR2 SFDVKD. V shed 1 base and J 2 bases; nucleotides not matched to a gene: 9.

This chain joins TRBV7-9 and TRBJ2-7; D is possibly TRBD2 (5 bases). The length of the CDR3 is 13 residues. Trimming stripped 5 bases from V and 1 base from J, with 9 bases between. In germline, CDR1 is SEHNR, CDR2 FQNEAQ (reference sequence). The CDR3 spells CASSPPGSYEQYF. The CDR3 region has the DNA TGTGCCAGCAGCCCGCCGGGGTCCTACGAGCAGTACTTC. The full variable domain, in which reference TRBV7-9 and TRBJ2-7 provide the parts outside the CDR3, is DTGVSQNPRHKITKRGQNVTFRCDPISEHNRLYWYRQTLGQGPEFLTYFQNEAQLEKSRLLSDRFSAERPKGSFSTLEIQRTEQGDSAMYLCASSPPGSYEQYFGPGTRLTVT.